These 6 T cell receptor beta chains share one sample of origin, sequenced in a study of molecular identifiers for immune sequencing clone quantification. TCRdb itself ran the PCR reads through MiXCR, one entry per CDR3 protein. The sample lists some 590,000 distinct CDR3 sequences; 25% were seen once. Sequencing used naive CD8+ T cells from blood, with Jurkat cell RNA spiked in. Subset of the sample: FACS-sorted CD8+CD4-CCR7+CD45RA+ naive T cells. The receptors were sampled from a human donor in good health. Some libraries in this study had Jurkat cell RNA spiked in.

This clonotype was observed a few times. The rearrangement joins TRBV7-9 to TRBJ2-1, with TRBD2 identical over 7 bases. The CDR3 length is 15 residues. CDR1 is SEHNR and CDR2 is FQNEAQ in the germline V gene (reference sequence). V was pared by 2 bases and J by 2 bases, with 3 bases of the junction left unmatched. The CDR3: CASSLLLAAYNEQFF. Here the CDR3 DNA reads TGTGCCAGCAGCTTACTCCTAGCGGCCTACAATGAGCAGTTCTTC.

This clonotype was found a few times. V and J are TRBV15 and TRBJ1-2; D is perhaps TRBD1 (6 bases). Germline V gives CDR1 LNHNV, CDR2 YYDKDF (reference sequence). Trimming took 5 bases from V and 6 from J, leaving 16 bases between them. The CDR3 runs 14 residues. The CDR3 sequence: CATSDRDTSNGYTF. The CDR3 coding sequence is TGTGCCACCAGCGACCGGGACACCAGTAATGGCTACACCTTC.

This clonotype was seen ten or more times. The chain combines TRBV7-9 with TRBJ2-3; the match to TRBD2 covers 12 bases. With V trimmed by 4 bases and J by 2 bases, 4 bases remained unmatched. The CDR3 consists of 16 residues. Germline CDR1 SEHNR, CDR2 FQNEAQ (reference sequence). Here the CDR3 DNA reads TGTGCCAGCAGCTCCACTAGCGGGGGGCCCACAGATACGCAGTATTTT. Translation gives CASSSTSGGPTDTQYF.

Concerning this clonotype: Just one base apart from a much larger clone, this may be a read error. The chain joins TRBV3-1 to TRBJ2-3; 8 bases align to TRBD2. CDR3 length: 19 amino acids. Per the germline V gene, CDR1 is LGHDT and CDR2 is YNNKEL (reference sequence). The CDR3 coding sequence is TGTGCCAGCAGACAAGCCTTCACCCCCAATAGCGGGGTACGGGATACGCAGTATTTT. This translates into CASRQAFTPNSGVRDTQYF.

The table lists this clonotype with a few counts. The rearrangement joins TRBV14 to TRBJ1-2; no clear D gene. Per the germline V gene, CDR1 is SGHDN and CDR2 is FVKESK. The ends were cut back, 2 bases at V and 0 bases at J, with 7 bases in the middle. The CDR3 is made up of 14 amino acids. The CDR3 spells CASSQTTANYGYTF. The CDR3 bases are TGTGCCAGCAGCCAAACCACAGCTAACTATGGCTACACCTTC.

This clonotype was counted at least ten times. V usage is TRBV5-1 and J usage is TRBJ2-7, with D possibly matching TRBD1 (5 bases). CDR1 and CDR2 (germline): SGHRS, YFSETQ. The CDR3 spans 15 residues. V was cut by 0 bases and J by 1 base, with 11 bases left in between. CDR3 residues: CASSLAGRVSYEQYF. The CDR3 DNA reads as TGCGCCAGCAGCTTGGCCGGCAGGGTTTCCTACGAGCAGTACTTC. Complete variable domain (other parts from reference TRBV5-1 and TRBJ2-7): KAGVTQTPRYLIKTRGQQVTLSCSPISGHRSVSWYQQTPGQGLQFLFEYFSETQRNKGNFPGRFSGRQFSNSRSEMNVSTLELGDSALYLCASSLAGRVSYEQYFGPGTRLTVT.